This T cell receptor (beta chain) comes out of a study of T-cell reconstitution after alpha-beta-depleted transplantation in children. The authors prepared the TCRbeta library with unique molecular identifiers. TCRdb re-called the PCR reads through MiXCR, storing one row per CDR3 protein. The table includes about 58,000 distinct CDR3 sequences, 44% detected once. Points on this clonotype: The target antigen is unknown.

Notes on the study in general: Roughly two months post-transplant, alpha-beta T cells reportedly originated from several hundred graft clones that had expanded. Newly made T cells mostly supplied T-cell counts and diversity one year after transplant. Some patients owed their high day-60 TCRbeta diversity to surviving recipient T cells and thymic progenitors.

CDR3 length: 16 residues. J was trimmed by 4 bases and V by 6 bases; bases with no gene match: 4. The V and J genes are TRBV12-3 or TRBV12-4 and TRBJ2-6; TRBD1 matches at 12 bases. The sample here was PBMCs, mostly from graft donor cells, taken 360 days after TCRalphabeta/CD19-depleted stem cell transplant. The clonotype was recovered from a male patient aged 10-17 years who had a stem cell transplant for acute lymphoblastic leukemia, so the T cells may come from the graft donor. CDR3 coding DNA: TGTGCCAGCAGGGGACAGGGGGCAGCGGGGGCCAACGTCCTGACTTTC. Translating it yields CASRGQGAAGANVLTF.